The 4 T cell receptor beta chains below come from one sample, sequenced in a study of T cell responses to AZD1222 COVID-19 vaccine. Sequencing was performed with immunoSEQ multiplex PCR; in TCRdb, only in-frame clones are kept and a portion is missing. Among roughly 120,000 clones, over 75% were seen once, and the ten largest hold around 6.2%. This material consisted of peripheral blood, taken on day 0 of AZD1222 vaccination. The source is an adult in good health.

This clone was counted a single time. DNA of the CDR3: TGTGCCAGCAGCTTAATATGGGGCCTAGAACAAGAGACCCAGTACTTC. It yields the protein CASSLIWGLEQETQYF. V usage is TRBV7-9 and J usage is TRBJ2-5, with D perhaps TRBD1 (5 bases). From germline, CDR1 is SEHNR and CDR2 FQNEAQ (reference sequence). Trimming pared 2 bases from V and 2 bases from J, leaving 15 bases between. The CDR3 sequence is 16 residues long.

This rearrangement joins TRBV3-1 (or the pseudogene TRBV3-2) to TRBJ2-7; D not certain. Per germline, CDR1 LGHDT and CDR2 YNNKEL (reference sequence). Deletions cut 3 bases from V and 7 bases from J, with 10 bases between. There are 12 residues in the CDR3. The CDR3 loop is CASSQGLGEQYF. The CDR3 DNA follows: TGTGCCAGCAGCCAGGGTCTGGGAGAGCAGTACTTC.

The chain carries TRBV7-2 and TRBJ1-3, with D unresolved. CDR3 length: 16 residues. Trimming shortened V by 5 bases and J by 0 bases, and 14 bases separated the two germline ends. Germline V CDR1 and CDR2: SGHTA, FQGNSA. The CDR3 nucleotides read TGTGCCAGCAGCCCCATGGCCCCGAGCTCTGGAAACACCATATATTTT. Translation: CASSPMAPSSGNTIYF.

The chain joins TRBV4-1 to TRBJ2-2; 7 bases match TRBD1. The J segment lost 7 bases and the V segment lost 0 bases, leaving 14 bases of the junction unmatched. This CDR3 has 18 residues. CDR1 and CDR2 (germline): MGHRA, YSYEKL. CDR3 DNA sequence: TGCGCCAGCAGCCAAGACTTTATAGGGGGCAGGGTGGACGGGGAGCTGTTTTTT. Protein product: CASSQDFIGGRVDGELFF.